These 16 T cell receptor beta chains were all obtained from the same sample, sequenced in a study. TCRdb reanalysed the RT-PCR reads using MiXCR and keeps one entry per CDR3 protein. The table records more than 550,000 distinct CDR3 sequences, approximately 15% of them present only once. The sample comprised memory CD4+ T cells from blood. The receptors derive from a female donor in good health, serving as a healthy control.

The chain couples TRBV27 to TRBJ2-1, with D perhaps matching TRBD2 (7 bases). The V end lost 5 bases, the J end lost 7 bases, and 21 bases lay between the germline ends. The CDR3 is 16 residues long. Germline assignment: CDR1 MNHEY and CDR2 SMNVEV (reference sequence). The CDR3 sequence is CASSGTWFGGANEQFF. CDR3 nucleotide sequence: TGTGCCAGCAGTGGAACCTGGTTTGGGGGGGCGAATGAGCAGTTCTTC.

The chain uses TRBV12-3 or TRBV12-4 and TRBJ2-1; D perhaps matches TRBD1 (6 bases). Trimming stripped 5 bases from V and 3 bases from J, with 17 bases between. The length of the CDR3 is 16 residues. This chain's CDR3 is CASSALEGGIYNEQFF. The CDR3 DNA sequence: TGTGCCAGCAGTGCCCTGGAAGGGGGTATCTACAATGAGCAGTTCTTC.

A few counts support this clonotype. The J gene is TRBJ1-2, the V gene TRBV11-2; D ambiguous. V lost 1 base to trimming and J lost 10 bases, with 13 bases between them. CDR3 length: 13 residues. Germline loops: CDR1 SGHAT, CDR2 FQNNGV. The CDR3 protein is CASSLGPGRFYTF. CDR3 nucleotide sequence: TGTGCCAGCAGCTTAGGGCCGGGCCGGTTCTACACCTTC.

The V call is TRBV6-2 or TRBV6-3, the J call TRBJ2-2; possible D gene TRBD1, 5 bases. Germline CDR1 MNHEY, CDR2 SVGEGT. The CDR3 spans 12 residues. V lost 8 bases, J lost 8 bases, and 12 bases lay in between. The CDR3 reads CASWVGRGELFF. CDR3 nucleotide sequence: TGTGCCAGCTGGGTGGGGCGAGGGGAGCTGTTTTTT.

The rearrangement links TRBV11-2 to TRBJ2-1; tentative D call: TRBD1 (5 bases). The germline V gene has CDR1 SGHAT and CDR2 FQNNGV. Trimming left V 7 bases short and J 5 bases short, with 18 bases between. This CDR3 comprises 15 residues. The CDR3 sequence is CASNPRQGFDNEQFF. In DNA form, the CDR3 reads TGTGCCAGCAACCCAAGGCAGGGTTTTGACAATGAGCAGTTCTTC.

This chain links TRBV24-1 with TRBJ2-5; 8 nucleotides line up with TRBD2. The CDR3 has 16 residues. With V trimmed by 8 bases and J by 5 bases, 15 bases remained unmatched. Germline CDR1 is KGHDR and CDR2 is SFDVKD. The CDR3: CATITGGAGEGETQYF. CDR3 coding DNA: TGTGCCACCATTACGGGGGGAGCGGGAGAGGGGGAGACCCAGTACTTC.

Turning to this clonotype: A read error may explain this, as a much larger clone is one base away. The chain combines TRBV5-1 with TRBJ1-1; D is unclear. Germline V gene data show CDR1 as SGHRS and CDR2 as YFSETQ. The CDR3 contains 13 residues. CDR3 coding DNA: TGCGCCACCAAGGAGAGGATGAACACTGAATCTTTCTTT. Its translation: CATKERMNTESFF.

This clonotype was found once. In DNA, the CDR3 is TGTGCCAGCAGTTCAGGGTCAGATACGCAGTTCTTC. This gives the protein CASSSGSDTQFF. This chain uses TRBV12-3 or TRBV12-4 with TRBJ2-1; a weak D match, TRBD1 (5 bases). V was pared by 4 bases and J by 12 bases, with 13 bases between. This CDR3 region has 12 residues.

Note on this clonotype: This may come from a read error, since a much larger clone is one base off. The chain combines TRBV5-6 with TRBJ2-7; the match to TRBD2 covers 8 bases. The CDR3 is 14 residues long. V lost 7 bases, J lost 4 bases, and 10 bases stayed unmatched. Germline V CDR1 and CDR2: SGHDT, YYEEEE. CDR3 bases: TGTGCCAGCGGCTCGGGACTAGTTTTATACGAGCAGTACTTC. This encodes CASGSGLVLYEQYF.

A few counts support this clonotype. CDR3 sequence reads: CASSRDPGQGGSPLHF. In nucleotides, the CDR3 is TGTGCCAGCAGCCGAGACCCGGGACAGGGGGGGTCACCCCTCCACTTT. The chain employs TRBV4-2 and TRBJ1-6, with TRBD1 matching over 11 bases. Germline CDR1 LGHNA, CDR2 YNFKEQ. The CDR3 is 16 amino acids. The V gene end was trimmed by 4 bases and the J gene end by 10 bases; junction bases not matched to a gene: 9.

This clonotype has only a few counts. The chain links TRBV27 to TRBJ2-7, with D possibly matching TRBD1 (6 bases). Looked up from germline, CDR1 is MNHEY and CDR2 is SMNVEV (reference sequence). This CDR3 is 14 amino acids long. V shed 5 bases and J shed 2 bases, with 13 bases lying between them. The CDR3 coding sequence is TGTGCCAGCAGTCACGGGACACAAACCTACGAGCAGTACTTC. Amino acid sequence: CASSHGTQTYEQYF.

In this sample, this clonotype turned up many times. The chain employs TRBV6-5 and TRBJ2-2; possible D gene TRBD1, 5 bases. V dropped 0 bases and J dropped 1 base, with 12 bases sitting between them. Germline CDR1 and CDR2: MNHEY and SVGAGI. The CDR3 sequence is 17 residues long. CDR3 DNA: TGTGCCAGCAGTTACTCGCAAGGGGCCGGGAACACCGGGGAGCTGTTTTTT. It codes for CASSYSQGAGNTGELFF.

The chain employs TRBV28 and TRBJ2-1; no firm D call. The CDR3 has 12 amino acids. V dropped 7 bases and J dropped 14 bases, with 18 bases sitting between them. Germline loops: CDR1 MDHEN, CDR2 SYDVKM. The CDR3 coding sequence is TGTGCCAGCAATAGAATACCCTCAATTGAGTTCTTC. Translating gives CASNRIPSIEFF.

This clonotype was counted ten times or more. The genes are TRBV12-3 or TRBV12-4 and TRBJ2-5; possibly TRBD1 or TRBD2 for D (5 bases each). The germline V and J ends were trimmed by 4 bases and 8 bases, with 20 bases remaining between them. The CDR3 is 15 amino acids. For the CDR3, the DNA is TGTGCCAGCAGTTCCCCATCGGGGATGGGGGATACCCAGTACTTC. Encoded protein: CASSSPSGMGDTQYF.

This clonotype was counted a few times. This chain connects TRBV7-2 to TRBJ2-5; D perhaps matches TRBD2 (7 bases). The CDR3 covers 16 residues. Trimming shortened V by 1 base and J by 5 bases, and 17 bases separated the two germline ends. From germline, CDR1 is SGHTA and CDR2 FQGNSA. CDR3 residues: CASSLVGGGQGETQYF. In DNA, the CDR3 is TGTGCCAGCAGCTTAGTTGGGGGGGGGCAAGGGGAGACCCAGTACTTC.

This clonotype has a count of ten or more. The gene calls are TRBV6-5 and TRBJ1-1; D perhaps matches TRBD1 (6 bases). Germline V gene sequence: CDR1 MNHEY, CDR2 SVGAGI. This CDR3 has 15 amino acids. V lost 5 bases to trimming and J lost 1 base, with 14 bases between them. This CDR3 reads CASSLWDTPNTEAFF. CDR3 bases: TGTGCCAGCAGTCTCTGGGACACCCCGAACACTGAAGCTTTCTTT.